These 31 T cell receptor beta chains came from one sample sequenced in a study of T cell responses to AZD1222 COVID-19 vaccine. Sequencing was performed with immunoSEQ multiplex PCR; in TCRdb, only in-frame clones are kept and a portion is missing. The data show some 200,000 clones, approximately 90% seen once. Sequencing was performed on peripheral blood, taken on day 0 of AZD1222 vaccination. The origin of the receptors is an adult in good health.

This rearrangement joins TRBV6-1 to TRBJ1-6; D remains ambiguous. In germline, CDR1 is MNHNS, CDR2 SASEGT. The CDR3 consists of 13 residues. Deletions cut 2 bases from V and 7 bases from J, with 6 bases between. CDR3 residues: CASSELSNSPLHF. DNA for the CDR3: TGTGCCAGCAGTGAATTATCCAATTCACCCCTCCACTTT.

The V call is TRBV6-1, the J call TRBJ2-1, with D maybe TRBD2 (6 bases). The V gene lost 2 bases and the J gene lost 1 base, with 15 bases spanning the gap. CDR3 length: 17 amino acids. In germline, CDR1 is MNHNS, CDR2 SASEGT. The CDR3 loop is CASSETWREGSYNEQFF. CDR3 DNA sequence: TGTGCCAGCAGTGAAACTTGGCGGGAAGGGTCCTACAATGAGCAGTTCTTC.

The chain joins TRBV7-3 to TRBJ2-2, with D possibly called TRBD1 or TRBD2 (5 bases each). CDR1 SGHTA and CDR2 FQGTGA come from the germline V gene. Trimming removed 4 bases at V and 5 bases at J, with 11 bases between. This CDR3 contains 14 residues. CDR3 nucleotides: TGTGCCAGCAGCTCCCCCTGGGGGACCGGGGAGCTGTTTTTT. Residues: CASSSPWGTGELFF. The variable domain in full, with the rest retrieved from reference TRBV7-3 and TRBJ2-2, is GAGVSQTPSNKVTEKGKYVELRCDPISGHTALYWYRQSLGQGPEFLIYFQGTGAADDSGLPNDRFFAVRPEGSVSTLKIQRTERGDSAVYLCASSSPWGTGELFFGEGSRLTVL.

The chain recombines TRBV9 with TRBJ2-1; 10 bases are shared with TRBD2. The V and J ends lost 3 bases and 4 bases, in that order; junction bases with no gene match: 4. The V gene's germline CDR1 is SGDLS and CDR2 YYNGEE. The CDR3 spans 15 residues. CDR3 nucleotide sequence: TGTGCCAGCAGCGAGGGACTAGCGTATTACAATGAGCAGTTCTTC. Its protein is CASSEGLAYYNEQFF.

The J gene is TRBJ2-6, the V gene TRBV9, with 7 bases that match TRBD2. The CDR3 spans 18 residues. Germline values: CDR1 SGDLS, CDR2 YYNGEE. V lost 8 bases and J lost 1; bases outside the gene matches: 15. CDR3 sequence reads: CASTPRGEASSGANVLTF. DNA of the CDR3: TGTGCCAGTACCCCCCGGGGGGAGGCCTCATCTGGGGCCAACGTCCTGACTTTC.

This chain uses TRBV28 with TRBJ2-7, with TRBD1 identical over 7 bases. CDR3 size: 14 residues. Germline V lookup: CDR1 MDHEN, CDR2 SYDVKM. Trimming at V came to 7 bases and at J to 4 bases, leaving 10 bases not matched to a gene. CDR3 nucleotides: TGTGCCAGCAAACTCCGGGACAGACCGTACGAGCAGTACTTC. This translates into CASKLRDRPYEQYF.

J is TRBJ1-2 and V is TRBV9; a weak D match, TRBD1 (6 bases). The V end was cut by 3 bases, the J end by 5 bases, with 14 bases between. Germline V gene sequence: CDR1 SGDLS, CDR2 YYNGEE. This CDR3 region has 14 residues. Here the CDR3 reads CASSGKQGFYGYTF. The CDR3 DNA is TGTGCCAGCAGCGGAAAACAGGGATTTTATGGCTACACCTTC.

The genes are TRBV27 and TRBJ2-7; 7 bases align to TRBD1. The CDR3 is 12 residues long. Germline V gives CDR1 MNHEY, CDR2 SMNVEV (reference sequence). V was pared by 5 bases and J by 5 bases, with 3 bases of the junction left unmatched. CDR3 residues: CASSDRVDEQYF. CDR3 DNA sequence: TGTGCCAGCAGTGACAGGGTTGACGAGCAGTACTTC.

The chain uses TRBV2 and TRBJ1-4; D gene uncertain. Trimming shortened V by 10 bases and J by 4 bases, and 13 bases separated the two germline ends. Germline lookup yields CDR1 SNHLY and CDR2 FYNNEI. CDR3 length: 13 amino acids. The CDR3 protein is CATRGGGNEKLFF. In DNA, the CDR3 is TGTGCCACCCGGGGAGGAGGTAATGAAAAACTGTTTTTT.

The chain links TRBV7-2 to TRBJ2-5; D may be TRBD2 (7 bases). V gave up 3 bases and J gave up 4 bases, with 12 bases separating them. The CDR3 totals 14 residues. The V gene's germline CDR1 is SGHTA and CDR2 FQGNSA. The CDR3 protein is CASSLGGGGETQYF. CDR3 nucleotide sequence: TGTGCCAGCAGCTTGGGGGGGGGCGGAGAGACCCAGTACTTC. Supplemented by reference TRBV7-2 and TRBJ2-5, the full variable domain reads GAGVSQSPSNKVTEKGKDVELRCDPISGHTALYWYRQSLGQGLEFLIYFQGNSAPDKSGLPSDRFSAERTGGSVSTLTIQRTQQEDSAVYLCASSLGGGGETQYFGPGTRLLVL.

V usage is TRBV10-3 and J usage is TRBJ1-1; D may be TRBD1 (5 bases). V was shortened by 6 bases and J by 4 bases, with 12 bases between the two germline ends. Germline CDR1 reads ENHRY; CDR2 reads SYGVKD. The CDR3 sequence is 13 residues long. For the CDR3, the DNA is TGTGCCATCAGGGGGGTTGTGGGCACTGAAGCTTTCTTT. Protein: CAIRGVVGTEAFF.

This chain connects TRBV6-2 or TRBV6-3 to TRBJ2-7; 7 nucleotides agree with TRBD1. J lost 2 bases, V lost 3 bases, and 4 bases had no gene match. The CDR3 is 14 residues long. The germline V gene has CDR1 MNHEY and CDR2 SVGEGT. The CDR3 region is CASSYLTGTYEQYF. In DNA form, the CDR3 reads TGTGCCAGCAGTTATCTGACAGGGACCTACGAGCAGTACTTC.

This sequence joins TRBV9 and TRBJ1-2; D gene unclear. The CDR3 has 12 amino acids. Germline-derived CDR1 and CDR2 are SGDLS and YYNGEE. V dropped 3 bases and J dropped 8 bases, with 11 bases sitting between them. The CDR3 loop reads CASSAGPSGYTF. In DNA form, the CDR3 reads TGTGCCAGCAGCGCAGGACCCTCGGGCTACACCTTC.

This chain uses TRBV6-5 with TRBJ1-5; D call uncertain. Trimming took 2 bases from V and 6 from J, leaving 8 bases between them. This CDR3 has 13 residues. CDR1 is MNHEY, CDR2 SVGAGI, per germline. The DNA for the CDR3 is TGTGCCAGCAGTTACGGGAGACGTCAGCCCCAGCATTTT. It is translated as CASSYGRRQPQHF.

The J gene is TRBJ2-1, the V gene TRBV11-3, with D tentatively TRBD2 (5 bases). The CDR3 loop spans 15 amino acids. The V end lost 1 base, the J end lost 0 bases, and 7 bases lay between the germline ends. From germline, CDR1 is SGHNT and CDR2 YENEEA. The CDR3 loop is CASSLVGSSYNEQFF. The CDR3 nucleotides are TGTGCCAGCAGCTTAGTGGGGAGCTCCTACAATGAGCAGTTCTTC. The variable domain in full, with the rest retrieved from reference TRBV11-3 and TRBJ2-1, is EAGVVQSPRYKIIEKKQPVAFWCNPISGHNTLYWYLQNLGQGPELLIRYENEEAVDDSQLPKDRFSAERLKGVDSTLKIQPAELGDSAVYLCASSLVGSSYNEQFFGPGTRLTVL.

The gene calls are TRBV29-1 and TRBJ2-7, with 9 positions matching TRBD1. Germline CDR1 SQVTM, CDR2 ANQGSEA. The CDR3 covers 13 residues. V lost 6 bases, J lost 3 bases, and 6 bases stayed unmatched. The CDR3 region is CSVGTGNYYEQYF. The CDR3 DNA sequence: TGCAGCGTGGGGACAGGGAATTACTACGAGCAGTACTTC.

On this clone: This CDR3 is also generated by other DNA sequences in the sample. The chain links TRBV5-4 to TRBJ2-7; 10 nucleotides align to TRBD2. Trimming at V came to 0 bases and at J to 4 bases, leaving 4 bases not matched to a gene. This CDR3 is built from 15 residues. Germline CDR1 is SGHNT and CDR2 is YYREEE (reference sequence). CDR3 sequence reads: CASSLELAGAYEQYF. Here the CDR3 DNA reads TGTGCCAGCAGCTTGGAGCTAGCGGGAGCATACGAGCAGTACTTC. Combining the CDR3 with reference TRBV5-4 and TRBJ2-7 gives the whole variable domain ETGVTQSPTHLIKTRGQQVTLRCSSQSGHNTVSWYQQALGQGPQFIFQYYREEENGRGNFPPRFSGLQFPNYSSELNVNALELDDSALYLCASSLELAGAYEQYFGPGTRLTVT.

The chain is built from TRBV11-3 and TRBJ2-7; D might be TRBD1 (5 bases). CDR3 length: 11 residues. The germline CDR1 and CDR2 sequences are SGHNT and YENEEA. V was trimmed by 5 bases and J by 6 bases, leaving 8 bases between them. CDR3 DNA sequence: TGTGCCAGCAGCCAAGGGGCCGAGCAGTACTTC. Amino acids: CASSQGAEQYF.

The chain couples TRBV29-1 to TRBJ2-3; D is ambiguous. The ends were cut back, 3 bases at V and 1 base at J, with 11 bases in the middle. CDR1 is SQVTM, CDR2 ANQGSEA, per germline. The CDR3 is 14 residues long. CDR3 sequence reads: CSVDSGLRTDTQYF. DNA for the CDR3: TGCAGCGTTGACTCCGGGCTCCGCACAGATACGCAGTATTTT.

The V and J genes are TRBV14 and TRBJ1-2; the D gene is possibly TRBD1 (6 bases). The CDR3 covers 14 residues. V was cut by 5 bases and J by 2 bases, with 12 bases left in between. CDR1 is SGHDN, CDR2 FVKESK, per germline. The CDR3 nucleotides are TGTGCCAGCAGCAAGGACAGCAGAAACTATGGCTACACCTTC. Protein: CASSKDSRNYGYTF. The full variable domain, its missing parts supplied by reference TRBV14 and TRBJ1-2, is EAGVTQFPSHSVIEKGQTVTLRCDPISGHDNLYWYRRVMGKEIKFLLHFVKESKQDESGMPNNRFLAERTGGTYSTLKVQPAELEDSGVYFCASSKDSRNYGYTFGSGTRLTVV.

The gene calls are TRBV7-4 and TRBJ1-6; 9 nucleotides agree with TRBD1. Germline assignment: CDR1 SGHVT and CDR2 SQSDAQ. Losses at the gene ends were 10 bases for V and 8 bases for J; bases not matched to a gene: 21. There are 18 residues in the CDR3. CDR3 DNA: TGTGCCACCGCCCAAGGACAGGGGCGATTGATTAGGGATTCACCCCTCCACTTT. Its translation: CATAQGQGRLIRDSPLHF. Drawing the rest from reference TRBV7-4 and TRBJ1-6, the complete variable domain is GAGVSQSPRYKVAKRGRDVALRCDSISGHVTLYWYRQTLGQGSEVLTYSQSDAQRDKSGRPSGRFSAERPERSVSTLKIQRTEQGDSAVYLCATAQGQGRLIRDSPLHFGNGTRLTVT.

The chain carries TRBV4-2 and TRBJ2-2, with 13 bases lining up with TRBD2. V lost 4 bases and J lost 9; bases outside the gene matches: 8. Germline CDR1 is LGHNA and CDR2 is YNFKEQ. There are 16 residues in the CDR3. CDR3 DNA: TGTGCCAGCAGCCGCACTAGCGGGGGGGCTGGCAGGGAGCTGTTTTTT. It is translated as CASSRTSGGAGRELFF.

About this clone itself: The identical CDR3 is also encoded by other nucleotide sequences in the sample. Here the CDR3 reads CASSQVQAEAFF. In DNA form, the CDR3 reads TGTGCCAGCAGCCAAGTACAGGCTGAAGCTTTCTTT. The chain employs TRBV4-2 and TRBJ1-1, with D perhaps TRBD1 (5 bases). V lost 1 base to trimming and J lost 6 bases, with 6 bases between them. Germline V gene sequence: CDR1 LGHNA, CDR2 YNFKEQ. The CDR3 contains 12 residues.

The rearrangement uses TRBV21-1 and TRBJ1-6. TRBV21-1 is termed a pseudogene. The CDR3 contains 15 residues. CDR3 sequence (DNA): TGTGCCAGGCCCGAGGGTGGGAGGGGCAATTGGGCCCTCCACTTT. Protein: CARPEGGRGNWALHF.

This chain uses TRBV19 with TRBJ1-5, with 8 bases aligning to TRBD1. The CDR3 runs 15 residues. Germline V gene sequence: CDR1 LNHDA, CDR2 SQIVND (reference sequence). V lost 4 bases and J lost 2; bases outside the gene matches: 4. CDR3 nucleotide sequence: TGTGCCAGTAGTACCCTGGGACAGGGCAATCAGCCCCAGCATTTT. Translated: CASSTLGQGNQPQHF.

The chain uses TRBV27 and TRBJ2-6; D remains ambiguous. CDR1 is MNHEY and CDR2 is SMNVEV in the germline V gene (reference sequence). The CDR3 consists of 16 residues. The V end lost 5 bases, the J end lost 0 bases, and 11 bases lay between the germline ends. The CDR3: CASSAFWDSGANVLTF. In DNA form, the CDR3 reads TGTGCCAGCAGTGCCTTCTGGGACTCTGGGGCCAACGTCCTGACTTTC.

The CDR3 nucleotides read TGTGCCAGCCTGGTCAGAAGAAACGGGGAGCTGTTTTTT. Its protein product is CASLVRRNGELFF. V is TRBV7-2 and J is TRBJ2-2; no firm D call. The ends were cut back, 8 bases at V and 7 bases at J, with 14 bases in the middle. Germline V gives CDR1 SGHTA, CDR2 FQGNSA. The CDR3 totals 13 residues.

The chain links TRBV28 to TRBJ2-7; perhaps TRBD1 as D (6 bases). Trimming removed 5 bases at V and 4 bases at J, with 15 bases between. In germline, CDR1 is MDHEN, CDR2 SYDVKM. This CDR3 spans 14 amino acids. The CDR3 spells CASSLGQPRYEQYF. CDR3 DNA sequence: TGTGCCAGCAGTCTTGGACAGCCAAGGTACGAGCAGTACTTC.

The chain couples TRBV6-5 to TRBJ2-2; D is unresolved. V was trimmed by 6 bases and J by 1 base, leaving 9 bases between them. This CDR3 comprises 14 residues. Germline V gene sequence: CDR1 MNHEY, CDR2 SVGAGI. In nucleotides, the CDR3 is TGTGCCAGCAGCCCCCGGGTGAACACCGGGGAGCTGTTTTTT. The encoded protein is CASSPRVNTGELFF.

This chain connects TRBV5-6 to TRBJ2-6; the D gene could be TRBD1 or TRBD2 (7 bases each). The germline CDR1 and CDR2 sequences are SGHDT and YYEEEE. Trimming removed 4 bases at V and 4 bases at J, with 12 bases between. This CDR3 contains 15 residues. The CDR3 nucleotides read TGTGCCAGCAGCCAGGGGGGGGCCGGGGCCAACGTCCTGACTTTC. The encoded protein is CASSQGGAGANVLTF.

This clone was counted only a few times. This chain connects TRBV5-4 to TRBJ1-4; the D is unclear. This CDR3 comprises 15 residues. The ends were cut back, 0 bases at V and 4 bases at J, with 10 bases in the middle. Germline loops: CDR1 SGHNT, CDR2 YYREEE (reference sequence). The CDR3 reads CASSLGADFNEKLFF. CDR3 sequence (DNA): TGTGCCAGCAGCTTGGGGGCAGATTTTAATGAAAAACTGTTTTTT.